The 22 T cell receptor beta chains presented below share a single source sample, sequenced in a study of T cells in Graves' hyperthyroidism and ophthalmopathy (dated by TCRdb to about 2019). Library construction relied on multiplex PCR. The listed sequencing device is Illumina HiSeq 2000. Amplification of TCR beta CDR3 regions was carried out from RNA transcripts. A first-round RT-PCR of the TCR CDR3 used the HTBI primer set with the Qiagen OneStep RT-PCR kit. In-frame beta chains were kept once TCRdb had trimmed the public reads at Q25 with fastp and called clones with MiXCR. Every CDR3 protein is listed once, alongside the most common genes and DNA of its rows. The sample includes about 500,000 distinct CDR3 sequences, with 17% observed a single time. The ten most abundant clones make up approximately 15% of the sample. Sequenced input: blood. The receptor source for this set is a young woman with Graves' ophthalmopathy.

This clonotype was picked up a small number of times. V gene TRBV6-1 combines with J gene TRBJ1-4; D unresolved. This CDR3 spans 15 amino acids. The germline CDR1 and CDR2 sequences are MNHNS and SASEGT. Between the trimmed V and J ends, which lost 4 bases and 6 bases, there was a span of 15 bases. The DNA of the CDR3 is TGTGCCAGCAGTGGTTTTGAAGTGTCGGATGAAAAACTGTTTTTT. Protein product: CASSGFEVSDEKLFF.

The V gene is TRBV11-2, the J gene TRBJ2-7; TRBD1 matches at 8 bases. Looked up from germline, CDR1 is SGHAT and CDR2 is FQNNGV. The CDR3 extends over 14 amino acids. J lost 2 bases, V lost 5 bases, and 5 bases had no gene match. CDR3 sequence (DNA): TGTGCCAGCAGCCGATTCAGGGGGCCCTACGAGCAGTACTTC. Residues: CASSRFRGPYEQYF. Combining the CDR3 with reference TRBV11-2 and TRBJ2-7 gives the whole variable domain EAGVAQSPRYKIIEKRQSVAFWCNPISGHATLYWYQQILGQGPKLLIQFQNNGVVDDSQLPKDRFSAERLKGVDSTLKIQPAKLEDSAVYLCASSRFRGPYEQYFGPGTRLTVT.

In this sample, this clonotype turned up many times. The chain has TRBV5-6 and TRBJ2-7; D is unclear. Trimming removed 0 bases at V and 0 bases at J, with 4 bases between. This CDR3 is 13 amino acids long. Germline CDR1 and CDR2: SGHDT and YYEEEE. The DNA of the CDR3 is TGTGCCAGCAGCTTGGACTTCTCCTACGAGCAGTACTTC. This encodes CASSLDFSYEQYF.

This clonotype has only a few counts. This chain connects TRBV20-1 to TRBJ1-1; 7 bases match TRBD1. The germline V gene has CDR1 DFQATT and CDR2 SNEGSKA (reference sequence). CDR3 length: 12 residues. J gave up 11 bases and V 3 bases, and 9 bases lay outside the gene matches. CDR3 coding DNA: TGCAGTGCTAGGGGGACAGCCTTCGGGGCTTTCTTT. This gives the protein CSARGTAFGAFF.

The rearrangement uses TRBV6-2 or TRBV6-3 and TRBJ2-7; D not resolved. CDR1 is MNHEY and CDR2 is SVGEGT in the germline V gene. The CDR3 is made up of 13 amino acids. V lost 5 bases to trimming and J lost 2 bases, with 10 bases between them. CDR3 bases: TGTGCCAGCAGTCGAGGATGGACCTACGAGCAGTACTTC. Translating gives CASSRGWTYEQYF.

This clonotype was picked up many times. The V call is TRBV20-1, the J call TRBJ1-1; weak D call: TRBD1 (5 bases). The germline V gene has CDR1 DFQATT and CDR2 SNEGSKA (reference sequence). The CDR3 runs to 12 residues. Trimming pared 3 bases from V and 1 base from J, leaving 6 bases between. The CDR3 DNA follows: TGCAGTGCTAGCGGGACGAACACTGAAGCTTTCTTT. This sequence encodes CSASGTNTEAFF.

This clonotype was found many times. The genes are TRBV20-1 and TRBJ1-5, with 8 nucleotides matching TRBD1. Germline CDR1 DFQATT, CDR2 SNEGSKA (reference sequence). The CDR3 is 15 amino acids. The trim removed 6 bases at V and 0 bases at J, leaving 7 bases unmatched. CDR3 amino acids: CSAPRTGNSNQPQHF. In nucleotides, the CDR3 is TGCAGTGCGCCGAGGACAGGGAATAGCAATCAGCCCCAGCATTTT.

Notes on this clonotype: A much larger clone lies one base from this, so it may be a read error. The chain is built from TRBV11-1 and TRBJ2-7; the match to TRBD1 covers 10 bases. V was clipped by 5 bases and J by 2 bases; unmatched bases: 3. Germline V gene data show CDR1 as SGHAT and CDR2 as FQDESV (reference sequence). The CDR3 runs 14 residues. The CDR3 protein is CASSMDRGAYEQYF. CDR3 nucleotides: TGTGCCAGCAGCATGGACAGGGGGGCCTACGAGCAGTACTTC. The entire variable domain, with the rest obtained from reference TRBV11-1 and TRBJ2-7, is as follows: EAEVAQSPRYKITEKSQAVAFWCDPISGHATLYWYRQILGQGPELLVQFQDESVVDDSQLPKDRFSAERLKGVDSTLKIQPAELGDSAMYLCASSMDRGAYEQYFGPGTRLTVT.

This clonotype was counted many times. The chain links TRBV20-1 to TRBJ2-7; D is ambiguous. With 4 bases removed from V and 2 bases from J, the gap between germline ends came to 12 bases. The germline V gene has CDR1 DFQATT and CDR2 SNEGSKA (reference sequence). The CDR3 length is 13 residues. The CDR3, as DNA: TGCAGTGCTATCCTGGACGTAACCTACGAGCAGTACTTC. Its translation: CSAILDVTYEQYF.

Ten or more counts support this clonotype. The rearrangement uses TRBV7-9 and TRBJ1-1, with D unclear. The CDR3 covers 14 residues. The V gene lost 0 bases and the J gene lost 11 bases, with 16 bases spanning the gap. Germline V gene lookup returns CDR1 SEHNR and CDR2 FQNEAQ (reference sequence). The DNA of the CDR3 is TGTGCCAGCAGCTTAGCCCTGGACCCCTTAGGCGCTTTCTTT. Its translation: CASSLALDPLGAFF.

The chain uses TRBV5-6 and TRBJ2-3; D is unclear. CDR3 length: 13 residues. Per germline, CDR1 SGHDT and CDR2 YYEEEE. Trimming cost V 5 bases and J 1 base, with 8 bases left between them. Here the CDR3 DNA reads TGTGCCAGCAGGTCAGCTGGCACAGATACGCAGTATTTT. Translating gives CASRSAGTDTQYF.

This rearrangement joins TRBV5-4 to TRBJ1-2, with 11 bases fitting TRBD1. This CDR3 spans 16 amino acids. After removal of 7 bases from V and 3 bases from J, the junction contained 11 bases not matched to a gene. Germline-derived CDR1 and CDR2 are SGHNT and YYREEE (reference sequence). The CDR3: CASADGQGALDYGYTF. In DNA form, the CDR3 reads TGTGCCAGCGCCGACGGACAGGGGGCTCTGGACTATGGCTACACCTTC.

The chain links TRBV5-4 to TRBJ2-2; the D is unclear. CDR1 and CDR2 from the germline V gene are SGHNT and YYREEE (reference sequence). Deletions cut 5 bases from V and 0 bases from J, with 17 bases between. The CDR3 is made up of 17 amino acids. The DNA of the CDR3 is TGTGCCAGCAGTTATCACCCAGGTGACACGAACACCGGGGAGCTGTTTTTT. It encodes CASSYHPGDTNTGELFF.

This clonotype was detected ten times or more. The rearrangement joins TRBV7-8 to TRBJ2-7; perhaps TRBD1 as D (5 bases). V was pared by 1 base and J by 2 bases, with 12 bases between. Germline values: CDR1 SGHVS, CDR2 FQNEAQ. There are 15 residues in the CDR3. In DNA form, the CDR3 reads TGTGCCAGCAGCTTAGAAGGGGATTTAACCTACGAGCAGTACTTC. Its translation: CASSLEGDLTYEQYF.

This clonotype was found many times. The chain has TRBV5-5 and TRBJ1-1, with TRBD1 as a possible D gene (5 bases). The germline V gene encodes CDR1 SGHKS and CDR2 YYEKEE (reference sequence). The CDR3 has 17 residues. V lost 4 bases, J lost 4 bases, and 23 bases lay in between. DNA for the CDR3: TGTGCCAGCAGCGAGTGGGCGGGGGTGGTTACGGGCACTGAAGCTTTCTTT. Its protein product is CASSEWAGVVTGTEAFF.

The chain couples TRBV28 to TRBJ2-3; D uncertain. V was trimmed by 5 bases and J by 5 bases, leaving 11 bases between them. CDR1 is MDHEN and CDR2 is SYDVKM in the germline V gene. The CDR3 extends over 13 amino acids. The DNA of the CDR3 is TGTGCCAGCAGTGGCGGCAGGTTAGATACGCAGTATTTT. This sequence encodes CASSGGRLDTQYF.

This clonotype appeared many times. The gene calls are TRBV27 and TRBJ2-7; weak D call: TRBD1 (6 bases). Germline CDR1 MNHEY, CDR2 SMNVEV (reference sequence). This CDR3 contains 13 residues. Trimming cost V 5 bases and J 6 bases, with 14 bases left between them. The CDR3 protein is CASSLTGNGEQYF. The CDR3 bases are TGTGCCAGCAGTCTAACAGGGAATGGCGAGCAGTACTTC.

This clonotype has just a few counts. The missing conserved phenylalanine or tryptophan at the end of this CDR3 makes a read error likely. The genes are TRBV27 and TRBJ2-7; 9 bases are shared with TRBD1. CDR3 length equals 14 residues. The germline V gene has CDR1 MNHEY and CDR2 SMNVEV (reference sequence). The ends lost 5 bases at V and 1 base at J; junction bases unmatched: 3. The CDR3 protein is CASSLTGGSYEQYL. The CDR3 nucleotides read TGTGCCAGCAGTCTGACAGGGGGTTCCTACGAGCAGTACCTC.

This chain connects TRBV28 to TRBJ2-1; D uncertain. Germline V lookup: CDR1 MDHEN, CDR2 SYDVKM. CDR3 size: 13 residues. The V end lost 5 bases, the J end lost 7 bases, and 12 bases lay between the germline ends. The CDR3 here is CASSPRIGNEQFF. CDR3 sequence (DNA): TGTGCCAGCAGTCCTCGCATAGGGAATGAGCAGTTCTTC.

Only a few counts were recorded for this clonotype. The chain employs TRBV6-2 or TRBV6-3 and TRBJ2-2, with 7 bases identical to TRBD1. V lost 6 bases, J lost 6 bases, and 16 bases stayed unmatched. Germline values: CDR1 MNHEY, CDR2 SVGEGT. CDR3 length equals 17 residues. CDR3 nucleotide sequence: TGTGCCAGCAGCTACCCTCGGACAGGTTCCCTCTCCGGGGAGCTGTTTTTT. This gives the protein CASSYPRTGSLSGELFF.

The chain has TRBV9 and TRBJ2-1; a possible D gene is TRBD1 (6 bases). Germline V gives CDR1 SGDLS, CDR2 YYNGEE. This CDR3 comprises 16 residues. V lost 4 bases and J lost 9, with 23 bases in between. The CDR3, as DNA: TGTGCCAGCAGCTCCAGGGGTGGGGCTACTACAGGTGAGCAGTTCTTC. Its translation is CASSSRGGATTGEQFF.

This clonotype was seen ten or more times. The V and J genes are TRBV18 and TRBJ1-1; tentative D call: TRBD1 (6 bases). CDR1 KGHSH and CDR2 LQKENI come from the germline V gene. Trimming took 1 base from V and 0 from J, leaving 9 bases between them. The CDR3 has 15 amino acids. The CDR3 DNA reads TGTGCCAGCTCACCACGGGACAAAATGAACACTGAAGCTTTCTTT. Amino acids: CASSPRDKMNTEAFF.